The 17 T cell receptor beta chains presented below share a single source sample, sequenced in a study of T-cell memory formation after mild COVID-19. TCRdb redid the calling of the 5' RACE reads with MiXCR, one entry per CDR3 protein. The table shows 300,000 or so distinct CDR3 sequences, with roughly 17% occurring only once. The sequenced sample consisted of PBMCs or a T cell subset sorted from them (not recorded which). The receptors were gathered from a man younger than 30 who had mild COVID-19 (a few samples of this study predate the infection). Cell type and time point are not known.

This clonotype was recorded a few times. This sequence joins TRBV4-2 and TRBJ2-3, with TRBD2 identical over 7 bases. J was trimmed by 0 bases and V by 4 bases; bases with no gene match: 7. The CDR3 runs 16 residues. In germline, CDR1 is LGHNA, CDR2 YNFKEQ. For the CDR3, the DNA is TGTGCCAGCAGCCGGGGGGGAACCATTAGCACAGATACGCAGTATTTT. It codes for CASSRGGTISTDTQYF.

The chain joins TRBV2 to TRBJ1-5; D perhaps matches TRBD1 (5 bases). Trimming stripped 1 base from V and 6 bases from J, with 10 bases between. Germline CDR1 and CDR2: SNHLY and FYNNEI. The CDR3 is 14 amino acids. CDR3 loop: CASSEGAGFQPQHF. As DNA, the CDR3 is TGTGCCAGCAGTGAAGGGGCAGGGTTTCAGCCCCAGCATTTT.

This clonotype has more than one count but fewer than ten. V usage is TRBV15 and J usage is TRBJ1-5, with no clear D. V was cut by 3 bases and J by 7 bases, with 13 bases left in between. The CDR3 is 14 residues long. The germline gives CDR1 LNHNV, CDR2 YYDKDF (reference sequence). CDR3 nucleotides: TGTGCCACCAGCAGCCAAGGATCGGGGCAGCCCCAGCATTTT. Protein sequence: CATSSQGSGQPQHF.

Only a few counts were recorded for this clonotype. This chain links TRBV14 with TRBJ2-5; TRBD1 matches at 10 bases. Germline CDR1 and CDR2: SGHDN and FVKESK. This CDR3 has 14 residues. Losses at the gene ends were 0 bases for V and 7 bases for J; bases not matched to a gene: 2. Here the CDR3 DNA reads TGTGCCAGCAGCCAAGATGGACAGGGGGGGACCCAGTACTTC. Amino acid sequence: CASSQDGQGGTQYF.

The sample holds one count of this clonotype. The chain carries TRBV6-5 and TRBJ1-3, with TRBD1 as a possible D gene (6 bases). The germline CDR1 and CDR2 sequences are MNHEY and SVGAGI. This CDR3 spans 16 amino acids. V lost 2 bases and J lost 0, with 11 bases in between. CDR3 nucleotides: TGTGCCAGCAGTTACGAGGGGGGGGTCTCTGGAAACACCATATATTTT. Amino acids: CASSYEGGVSGNTIYF.

The CDR3 sequence: CASNSGTVEAFF. The DNA for the CDR3 is TGTGCCAGCAACAGTGGGACGGTCGAAGCTTTCTTT. This chain connects TRBV7-8 to TRBJ1-1; D perhaps matches TRBD1 (5 bases). The CDR3 length is 12 residues. CDR1 is SGHVS and CDR2 is FQNEAQ in the germline V gene. V was shortened by 7 bases and J by 8 bases, with 14 bases between the two germline ends.

CDR3 protein: CASSNDLPAEQFF. In DNA form, the CDR3 reads TGCGCCAGCAGCAACGATCTTCCTGCTGAGCAGTTCTTC. The chain joins TRBV4-3 to TRBJ2-1, with unresolved D. Germline CDR1 and CDR2: LGHNA and YSLEER. V was cut by 5 bases and J by 9 bases, with 14 bases left in between. There are 13 residues in the CDR3.

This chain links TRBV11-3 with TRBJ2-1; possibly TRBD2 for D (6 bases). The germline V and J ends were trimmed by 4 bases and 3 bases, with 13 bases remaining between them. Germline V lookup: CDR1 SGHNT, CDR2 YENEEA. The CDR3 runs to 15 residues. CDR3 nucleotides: TGTGCCAGCAGCTCGGCGGCGGGGCGCTACAATGAGCAGTTCTTC. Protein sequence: CASSSAAGRYNEQFF.

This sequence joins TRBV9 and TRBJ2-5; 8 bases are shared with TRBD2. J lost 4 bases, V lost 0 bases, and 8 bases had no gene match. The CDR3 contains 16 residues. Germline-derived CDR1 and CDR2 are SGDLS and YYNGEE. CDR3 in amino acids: CASSVESGGPGETQYF. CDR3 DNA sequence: TGTGCCAGCAGCGTAGAGTCGGGGGGGCCGGGAGAGACCCAGTACTTC.

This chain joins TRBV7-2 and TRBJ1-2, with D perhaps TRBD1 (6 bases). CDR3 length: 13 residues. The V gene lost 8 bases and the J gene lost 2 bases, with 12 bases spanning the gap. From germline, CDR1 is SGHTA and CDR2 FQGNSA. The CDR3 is CASVFQGNYGYTF. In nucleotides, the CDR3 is TGTGCCAGCGTCTTCCAGGGGAACTATGGCTACACCTTC.

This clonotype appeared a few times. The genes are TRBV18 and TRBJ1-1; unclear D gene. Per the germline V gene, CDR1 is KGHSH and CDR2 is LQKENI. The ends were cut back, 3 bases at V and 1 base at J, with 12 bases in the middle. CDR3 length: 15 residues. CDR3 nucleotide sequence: TGTGCCAGCTCACCGCTCGGGGATGGGAACACTGAAGCTTTCTTT. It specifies CASSPLGDGNTEAFF.

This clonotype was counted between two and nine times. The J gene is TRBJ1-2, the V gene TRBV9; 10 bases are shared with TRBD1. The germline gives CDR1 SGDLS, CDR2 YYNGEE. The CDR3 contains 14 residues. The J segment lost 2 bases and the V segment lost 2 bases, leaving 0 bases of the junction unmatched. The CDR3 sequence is CASSVGQGNYGYTF. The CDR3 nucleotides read TGTGCCAGCAGCGTGGGACAGGGGAACTATGGCTACACCTTC.

CDR3 protein: CSAREVTTGELFF. The CDR3 region has the DNA TGCAGTGCTAGAGAGGTTACCACCGGGGAGCTGTTTTTT. The chain uses TRBV20-1 and TRBJ2-2; D is uncertain. The V gene lost 0 bases and the J gene lost 4 bases, with 6 bases spanning the gap. The CDR3 runs 13 residues. In germline, CDR1 is DFQATT, CDR2 SNEGSKA (reference sequence).

The CDR3 DNA reads TGTGCCAGCAGTTCTAGTCCTAGCTCCTACAATGAGCAGTTCTTC. Residues: CASSSSPSSYNEQFF. The rearrangement links TRBV6-2 or TRBV6-3 to TRBJ2-1; D uncertain. Per germline, CDR1 MNHEY and CDR2 SVGEGT. The CDR3 has 15 residues. V was cut by 4 bases and J by 0 bases, with 10 bases left in between.

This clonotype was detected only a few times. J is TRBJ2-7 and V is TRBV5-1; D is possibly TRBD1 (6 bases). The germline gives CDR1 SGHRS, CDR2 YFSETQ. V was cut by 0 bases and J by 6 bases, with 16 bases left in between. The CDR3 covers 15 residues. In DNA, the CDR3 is TGCGCCAGCAGCTTGGGGGGCCAGGGGCCTCGCGAGCAGTACGTC. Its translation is CASSLGGQGPREQYV.

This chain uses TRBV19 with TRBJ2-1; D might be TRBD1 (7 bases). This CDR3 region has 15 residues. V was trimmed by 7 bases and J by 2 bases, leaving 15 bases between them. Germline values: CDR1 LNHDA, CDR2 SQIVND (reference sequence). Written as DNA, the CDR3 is TGTGCCAGTAAGGCAGGGGGGTGGACCTACAATGAGCAGTTCTTC. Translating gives CASKAGGWTYNEQFF. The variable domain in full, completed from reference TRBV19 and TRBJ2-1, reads DGGITQSPKYLFRKEGQNVTLSCEQNLNHDAMYWYRQDPGQGLRLIYYSQIVNDFQKGDIAEGYSVSREKKESFPLTVTSAQKNPTAFYLCASKAGGWTYNEQFFGPGTRLTVL.

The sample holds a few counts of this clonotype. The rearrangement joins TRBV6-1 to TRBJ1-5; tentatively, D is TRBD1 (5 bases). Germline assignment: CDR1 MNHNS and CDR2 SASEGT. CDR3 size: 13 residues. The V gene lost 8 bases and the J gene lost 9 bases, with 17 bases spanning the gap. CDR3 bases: TGTGCCAGCGACCCGGGCGGGACGGGGCCCCAGCATTTT. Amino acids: CASDPGGTGPQHF.